The subject of this entry is one TCR beta chain. This record belongs to a study of breast tumors, draining lymph nodes, adjacent tissues. From the multiplex PCR reads, TCRdb called clonotypes with MiXCR, one entry per CDR3 protein. Of about 63,000 distinct CDR3 sequences listed, less than 60% are singletons. Source material: breast tumor tissue. The TCR was taken from a female donor with breast cancer. Some clones in this sample may be carry-over from other donors' samples.

The CDR3 region has the DNA TGTGCCAGCAGTACAGGGGGGAATTCACCCCTCCACTTT. Amino acid sequence: CASSTGGNSPLHF. V gene TRBV6-6 combines with J gene TRBJ1-6; 8 positions match TRBD1. Germline lookup yields CDR1 MNHNY and CDR2 SVGAGI (reference sequence). Germline trimming cut 5 bases from V and 7 bases from J; bases unmatched to any gene: 1. This CDR3 contains 13 residues.